The 5 T cell receptor beta chains below come from one sample, sequenced in a study of blood T cell repertoires in COVID-19. Measured with immunoSEQ multiplex PCR; TCRdb has only the in-frame clones, and not every one. The sample records a few hundred thousand clones, approximately 89% being singletons. Sequencing was done on a sample of peripheral blood. The receptors derive from a woman in her forties or fifties with acute or convalescent COVID-19.

The chain links TRBV18 to TRBJ1-5; possible D gene TRBD1, 6 bases. Trimming removed 2 bases at V and 7 bases at J, with 18 bases between. Germline V CDR1 and CDR2: KGHSH, LQKENI. The CDR3 is 16 residues long. The CDR3 reads CASSPMDPGVGQPQHF. DNA for the CDR3: TGTGCCAGCTCACCAATGGATCCAGGGGTGGGACAGCCCCAGCATTTT.

A word on this clone: This CDR3 is also generated by other DNA sequences in the sample. The V gene is TRBV5-1, the J gene TRBJ2-7; D unclear. Looked up from germline, CDR1 is SGHRS and CDR2 is YFSETQ. The V and J ends lost 0 bases and 4 bases respectively, with 11 bases between them. The CDR3 is 14 amino acids. The CDR3 here is CASSLVAPPYEQYF. In DNA form, the CDR3 reads TGCGCCAGCAGCTTGGTGGCACCGCCTTACGAGCAGTACTTC.

V is TRBV24-1 and J is TRBJ2-1, with D possibly matching TRBD1 (6 bases). Trimming left V 8 bases short and J 3 bases short, with 16 bases between. Per germline, CDR1 KGHDR and CDR2 SFDVKD. The CDR3 has 15 amino acids. The CDR3 reads CATNTGTPGYNEQFF. In DNA, the CDR3 is TGTGCCACCAATACCGGGACACCGGGCTACAATGAGCAGTTCTTC.

The gene calls are TRBV30 and TRBJ1-5; 10 positions match TRBD1. The V gene's germline CDR1 is GTSNPN and CDR2 SVGIG (reference sequence). V lost 5 bases, J lost 6 bases, and 7 bases stayed unmatched. CDR3 size: 14 residues. CDR3: CAWSGDRGSQPQHF. DNA of the CDR3: TGTGCCTGGTCCGGGGACAGGGGAAGTCAGCCCCAGCATTTT.

The V and J genes are TRBV12-5 and TRBJ2-1, with D tentatively TRBD1 (6 bases). CDR1 is LGHNT, CDR2 FRNRAP, per germline. The CDR3 covers 14 residues. Trimming stripped 7 bases from V and 0 bases from J, with 10 bases between. The CDR3 sequence is CASVLGGSYNEQFF. For the CDR3, the DNA is TGTGCTAGTGTCCTAGGGGGCTCCTACAATGAGCAGTTCTTC.